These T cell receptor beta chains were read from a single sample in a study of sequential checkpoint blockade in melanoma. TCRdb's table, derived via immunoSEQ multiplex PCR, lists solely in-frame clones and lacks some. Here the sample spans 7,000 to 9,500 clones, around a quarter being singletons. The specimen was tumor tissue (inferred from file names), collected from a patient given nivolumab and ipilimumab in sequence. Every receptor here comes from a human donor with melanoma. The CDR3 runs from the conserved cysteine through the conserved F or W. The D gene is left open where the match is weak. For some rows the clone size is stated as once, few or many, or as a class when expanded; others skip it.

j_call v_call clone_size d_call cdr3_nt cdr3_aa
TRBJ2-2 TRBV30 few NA TGTGCCTGGAGTGCACACACTAGTTTAAGGGCCGGGGAGCTGTTTTTT CAWSAHTSLRAGELFF
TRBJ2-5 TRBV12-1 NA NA TGTGCCAGCAGCTTTGCCCCGGACTTCTGGGAGACCCAGTACTTC CASSFAPDFWETQYF
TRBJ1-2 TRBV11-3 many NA TGTGCCAGCGCGTACGTTGGGGCAGCAATGGGTGGCTACACCTTC CASAYVGAAMGGYTF
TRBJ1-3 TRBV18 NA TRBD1 TGTGCCAGCTCCCCTTACCAGGGGGACTCTGGAAACACCATATATTTT CASSPYQGDSGNTIYF
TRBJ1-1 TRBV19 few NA TGTGCCACGGGGGGGTACACTGAAGCTTTCTTT CATGGYTEAFF
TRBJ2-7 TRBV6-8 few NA TGTGCCAGCAGTAGCCAGGAGGGGAGTTCCTACGAGCAGTACTTC CASSSQEGSSYEQYF
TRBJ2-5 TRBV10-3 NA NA TGTGCCATCAGTGAGGGTTACAGGGAAGAGACCCAGTACTTC CAISEGYREETQYF
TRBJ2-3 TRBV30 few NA TGTGCCTGGAGACATCCGAACGTGGATACGCAGTATTTT CAWRHPNVDTQYF
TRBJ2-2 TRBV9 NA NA TGTGCCAGCAGTGAAGGGCGAAGCGCGAACACCGGGGAGCTGTTTTTT CASSEGRSANTGELFF
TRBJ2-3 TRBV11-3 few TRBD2 TGTGCCAGCAGCTTGCGGGGGGGCACAGATACGCAGTATTTT CASSLRGGTDTQYF
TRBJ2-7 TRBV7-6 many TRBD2 TGTGCCAGCAGAACCTCCGGGACTAGCGCCTACGAGCAGTACTTC CASRTSGTSAYEQYF
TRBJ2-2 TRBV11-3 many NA TGTGCCAGCAGCCCACAAGACGGGACCGGGGAGCTGTTTTTT CASSPQDGTGELFF
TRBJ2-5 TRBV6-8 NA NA TGTGCCAGCAAACGATCCCAAGAGACCCAGTACTTC CASKRSQETQYF
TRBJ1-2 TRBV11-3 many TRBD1 TGTGCCAGCAGCCCCGGGACAGGGTCCAACTATGGCTACACCTTC CASSPGTGSNYGYTF
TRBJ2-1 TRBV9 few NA TGTGCCAGCAGCGCCGGTGCGCTCAATGAGCAGTTCTTC CASSAGALNEQFF
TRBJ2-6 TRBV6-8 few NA TGTGCCAGCAGTTACCGGCTTGCGTCCGGGTTGGCTGGGGCCAACGTCCTGACTTTC CASSYRLASGLAGANVLTF
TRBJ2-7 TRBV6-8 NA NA TGTGCCAGCAGTTACGTGGGAGTGGGGTACGAGCAGTACTTC CASSYVGVGYEQYF
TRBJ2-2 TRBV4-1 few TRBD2 TGCGCCAGCAGCCAAGTACTAGCGGGGGGGCTCCACGGGGAGCTGTTTTTT CASSQVLAGGLHGELFF
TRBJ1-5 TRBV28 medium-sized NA TGTGCCAGCGGAGGGGGGCGAAGTCCCGGGACCCAGCATTTT CASGGGRSPGTQHF
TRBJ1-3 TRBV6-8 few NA TGTGCCAGCAGACAGACAACTTCATCTGGAAACACCATATATTTT CASRQTTSSGNTIYF
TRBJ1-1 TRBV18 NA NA TGTGCCAGCTCACCACGGGGGGTGAACACTGAAGCTTTCTTT CASSPRGVNTEAFF
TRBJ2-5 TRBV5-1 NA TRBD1 TGCGCCAGCAGCCCGGGGACAGGGGGCGGGGAGACCCAGTACTTC CASSPGTGGGETQYF
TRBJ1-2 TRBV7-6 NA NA TGTGCCAGCAGCCCGTCAAGGGACAAGGGAGTTTATGGCTACACCTTC CASSPSRDKGVYGYTF
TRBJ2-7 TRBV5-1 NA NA TGCGCCAGCAGCCCCTATCGGGGGGCGTTGGGGGAGCAGTACTTC CASSPYRGALGEQYF
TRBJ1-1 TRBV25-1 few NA TGTGCCAGCAGGACTAGATCGCTCGAAGCTTTCTTT CASRTRSLEAFF
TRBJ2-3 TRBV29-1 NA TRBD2 TGCAGCGTTGGGTCGGCCATGAGCGGGACTACAGATACGCAGTATTTT CSVGSAMSGTTDTQYF
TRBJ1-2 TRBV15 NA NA TGTGCCACCAGGTTAGGCCGGGGATCCTATGGCTACACCTTC CATRLGRGSYGYTF
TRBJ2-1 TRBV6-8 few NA TGTGCCAGCAGTTATTCGGTCAGCGGCTTCGGGATGAATGAGCAGTTCTTC CASSYSVSGFGMNEQFF
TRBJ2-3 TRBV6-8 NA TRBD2 TGTGCCAGCAGTTTTAGGGAGGGAAGCACAGATACGCAGTATTTT CASSFREGSTDTQYF
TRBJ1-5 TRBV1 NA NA TGCGCCAGCAGCCTCGGGTGGGGGCAAAATCAGCCCCAGCATTTT CASSLGWGQNQPQHF
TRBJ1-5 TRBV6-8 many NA TGTGCCAGCAGTTATCAGGGGCTAGATTCGAGCAATCAGCCCCAGCATTTT CASSYQGLDSSNQPQHF
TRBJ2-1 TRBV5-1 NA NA TGCGCCAGCAGCCAGAGTCTACAGGGCGATGAGCAGTTCTTC CASSQSLQGDEQFF
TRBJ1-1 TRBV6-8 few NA TGTGCCATCAGCCGACGGTCCGACATGAACACTGAAGCTTTCTTT CAISRRSDMNTEAFF
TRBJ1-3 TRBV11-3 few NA TGTGCCAGCAGCGGTTCAGGGATCTCTGGAAACACCATATATTTT CASSGSGISGNTIYF
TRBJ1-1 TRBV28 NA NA TGTGCCAGCAGTGATAGGGGTGAGGACACTGAAGCTTTCTTT CASSDRGEDTEAFF
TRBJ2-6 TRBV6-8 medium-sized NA TGTGCCAGCAGCCCCGGGACATTCTCTGGGGCCAACGTCCTGACTTTC CASSPGTFSGANVLTF
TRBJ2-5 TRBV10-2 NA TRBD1 TGCGCCAGCGGACAGGGGGTCGTAGCCGACCAAGAGACCCAGTACTTC CASGQGVVADQETQYF
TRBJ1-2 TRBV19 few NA TGTGCCAGTAGTATTCCCCTTGGGGGCATGTTCGGCTACACCTTC CASSIPLGGMFGYTF
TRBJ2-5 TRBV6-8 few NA TGTGCCAGCAGTGACCGGGACATCTCCCAAGAGACCCAGTACTTC CASSDRDISQETQYF
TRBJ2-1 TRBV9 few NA TGTGCCAGCAGCGTTCAAGCGGACGACTTCTACAATGAGCAGTTCTTC CASSVQADDFYNEQFF
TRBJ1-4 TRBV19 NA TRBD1 TGTGCCAGTAGTCCCCGGACAGGACGTAATGAAAAACTGTTTTTT CASSPRTGRNEKLFF
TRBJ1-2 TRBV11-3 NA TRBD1 TGTGCCAGCAGCCAACGAGGGAACAGGGGCGAGGATGGCTACACCTTC CASSQRGNRGEDGYTF
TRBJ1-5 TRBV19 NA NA TGTGCCAGTAGTGCAGGGTTAAATCAGCCCCAGCATTTT CASSAGLNQPQHF
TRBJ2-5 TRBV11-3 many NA TGTGCCAGCAGCTTAATTCTGCCGGGGGAGTGGTTGGTCGAGACCCAGTACTTC CASSLILPGEWLVETQYF
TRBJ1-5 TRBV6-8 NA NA TGTGCCAGCACAATTAAGGGGAGCAATCAGCCCCAGCATTTT CASTIKGSNQPQHF
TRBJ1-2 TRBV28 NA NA TGTGCCAGCAGTTTAGGGGTTTTCGGCTACACCTTC CASSLGVFGYTF
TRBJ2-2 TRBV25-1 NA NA TGTGCCAGCAGTGATCCTAGGGGCGGGGACACCGGGGAGCTGTTTTTT CASSDPRGGDTGELFF
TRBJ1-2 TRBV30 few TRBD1 TGTGCCTGGAACTTGGGACAGACATATAGTGGCTACACCTTC CAWNLGQTYSGYTF
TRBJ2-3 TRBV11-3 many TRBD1 TGTGCCAGCAGCCCCAACAGGGGGCTCACAGATACGCAGTATTTT CASSPNRGLTDTQYF
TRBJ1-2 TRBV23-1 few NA TGCGCCAGCAGCCAAGGTGCAGGGGAAATCTATGGCTACACCTTC CASSQGAGEIYGYTF